The source of this T cell receptor beta chain is a study of blood T cell repertoires in COVID-19. Whole-study context: PBMCs, B-cell-depleted T cells, or T cells were the source of the cDNA or gDNA that made up the material.

Authors' processing steps: Estimates of nucleated cell counts were drawn from the amplification of reference gene primers. Data came from immunoSEQ multiplex PCR; TCRdb stores just in-frame clones and leaves some out. V, J and clone size derive from that table, while D and trimming were established from the DNA sequence. The table lists 220,000 or so clones, about 88% of them singletons. A Seattle source enrolled patients during active infection and followed them longitudinally. V lost 4 bases, J lost 4 bases, and 1 base stayed unmatched. The CDR3 runs 13 residues. CDR1 and CDR2 from the germline V gene are MNHEY and SMNVEV (reference sequence).

The chain uses TRBV27 and TRBJ2-1, with 7 bases identical to TRBD1. The sequenced material came from peripheral blood. The clonotype originates from a woman in her forties or fifties with COVID-19, enrolled during active disease. CDR3 bases: TGTGCCAGCAGTTCGACAGGGTACAATGAGCAGTTCTTC. Its translation is CASSSTGYNEQFF.